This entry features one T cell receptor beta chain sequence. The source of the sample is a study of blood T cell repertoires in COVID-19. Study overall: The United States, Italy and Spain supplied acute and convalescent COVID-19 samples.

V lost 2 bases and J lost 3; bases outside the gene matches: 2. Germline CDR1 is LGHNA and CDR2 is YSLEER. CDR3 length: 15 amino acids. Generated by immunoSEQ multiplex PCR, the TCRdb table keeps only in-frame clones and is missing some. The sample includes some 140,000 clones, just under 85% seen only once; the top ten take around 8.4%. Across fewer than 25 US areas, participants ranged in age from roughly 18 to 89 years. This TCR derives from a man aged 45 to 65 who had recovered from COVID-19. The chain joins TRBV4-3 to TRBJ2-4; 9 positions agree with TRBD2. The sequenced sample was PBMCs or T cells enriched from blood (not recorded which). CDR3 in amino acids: CASSQPRGGKNIQYF. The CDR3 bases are TGCGCCAGCAGCCAACCGCGGGGGGGCAAAAACATTCAGTACTTC.